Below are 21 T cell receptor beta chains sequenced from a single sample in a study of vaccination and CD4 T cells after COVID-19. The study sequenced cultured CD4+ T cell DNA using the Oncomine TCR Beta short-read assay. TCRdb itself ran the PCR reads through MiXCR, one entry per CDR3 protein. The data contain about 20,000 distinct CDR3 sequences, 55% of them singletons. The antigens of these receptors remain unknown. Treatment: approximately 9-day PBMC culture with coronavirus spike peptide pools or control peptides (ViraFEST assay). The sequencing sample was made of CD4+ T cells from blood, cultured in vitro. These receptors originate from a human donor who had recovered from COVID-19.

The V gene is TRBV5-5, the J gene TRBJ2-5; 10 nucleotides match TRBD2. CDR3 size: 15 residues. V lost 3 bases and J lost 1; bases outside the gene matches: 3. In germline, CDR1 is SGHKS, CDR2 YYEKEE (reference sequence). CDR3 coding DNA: TGTGCCAGCAGCTCAGGACTAGCGGTCCAAGAGACCCAGTACTTC. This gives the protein CASSSGLAVQETQYF.

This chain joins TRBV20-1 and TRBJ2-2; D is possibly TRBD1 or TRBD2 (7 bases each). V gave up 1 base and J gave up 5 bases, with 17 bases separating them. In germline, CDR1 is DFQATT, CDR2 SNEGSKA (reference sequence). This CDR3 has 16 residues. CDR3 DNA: TGCAGTGCTAGAGGTCAACGGCAGGGGGGGACCGGGGAGCTGTTTTTT. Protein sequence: CSARGQRQGGTGELFF.

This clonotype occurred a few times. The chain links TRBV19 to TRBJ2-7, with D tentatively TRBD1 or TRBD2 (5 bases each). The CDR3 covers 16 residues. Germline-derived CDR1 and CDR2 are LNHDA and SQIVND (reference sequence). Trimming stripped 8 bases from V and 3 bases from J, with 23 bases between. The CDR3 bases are TGTGCCAGTGCCGATTCAGGGAGAGGCGGAGACTACGAGCAGTACTTC. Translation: CASADSGRGGDYEQYF.

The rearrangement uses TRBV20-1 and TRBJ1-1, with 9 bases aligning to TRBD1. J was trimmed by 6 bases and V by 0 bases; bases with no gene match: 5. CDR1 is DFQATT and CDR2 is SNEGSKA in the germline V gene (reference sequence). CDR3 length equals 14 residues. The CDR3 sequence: CSAREGQGYSEAFF. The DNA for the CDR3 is TGCAGTGCTAGAGAGGGACAGGGATACTCTGAAGCTTTCTTT.

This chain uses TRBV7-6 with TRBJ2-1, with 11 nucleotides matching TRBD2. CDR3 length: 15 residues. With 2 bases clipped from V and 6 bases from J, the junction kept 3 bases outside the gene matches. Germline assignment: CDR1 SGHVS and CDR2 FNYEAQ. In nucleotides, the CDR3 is TGTGCCAGCAGCTTATTAGCGGGGGGGCCCAATGAGCAGTTCTTC. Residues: CASSLLAGGPNEQFF.

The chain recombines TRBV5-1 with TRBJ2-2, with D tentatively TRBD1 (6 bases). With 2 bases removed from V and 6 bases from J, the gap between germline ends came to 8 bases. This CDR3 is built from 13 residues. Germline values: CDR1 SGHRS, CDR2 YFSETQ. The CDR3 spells CASSLGGSGELFF. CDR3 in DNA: TGCGCCAGCAGCTTAGGGGGATCCGGGGAGCTGTTTTTT.

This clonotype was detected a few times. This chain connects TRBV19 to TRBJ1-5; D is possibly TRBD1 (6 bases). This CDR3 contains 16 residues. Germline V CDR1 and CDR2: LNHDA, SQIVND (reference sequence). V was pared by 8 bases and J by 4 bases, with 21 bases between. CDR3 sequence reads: CASSNILQGPNQPQHF. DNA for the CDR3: TGTGCCAGTTCGAACATTCTACAGGGACCAAATCAGCCCCAGCATTTT. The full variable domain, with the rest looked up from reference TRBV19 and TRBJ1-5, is DGGITQSPKYLFRKEGQNVTLSCEQNLNHDAMYWYRQDPGQGLRLIYYSQIVNDFQKGDIAEGYSVSREKKESFPLTVTSAQKNPTAFYLCASSNILQGPNQPQHFGDGTRLSIL.

This CDR3 reads CASSPSRGGSYEQYF. The CDR3 coding sequence is TGTGCCAGCAGCCCATCGCGGGGCGGATCTTACGAGCAGTACTTC. The chain uses TRBV7-8 and TRBJ2-7, with a possible D match to TRBD2 (6 bases). With 5 bases removed from V and 4 bases from J, the gap between germline ends came to 18 bases. The CDR3 is made up of 15 amino acids. The germline V gene has CDR1 SGHVS and CDR2 FQNEAQ.

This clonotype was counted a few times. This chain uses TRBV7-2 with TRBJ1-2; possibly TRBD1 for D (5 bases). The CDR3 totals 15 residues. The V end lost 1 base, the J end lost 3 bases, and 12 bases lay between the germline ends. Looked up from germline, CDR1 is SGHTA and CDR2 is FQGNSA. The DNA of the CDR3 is TGTGCCAGCAGCTTAGGGGCAGGGCCGTACTATGGCTACACCTTC. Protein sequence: CASSLGAGPYYGYTF. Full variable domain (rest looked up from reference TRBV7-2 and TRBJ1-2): GAGVSQSPSNKVTEKGKDVELRCDPISGHTALYWYRQSLGQGLEFLIYFQGNSAPDKSGLPSDRFSAERTGGSVSTLTIQRTQQEDSAVYLCASSLGAGPYYGYTFGSGTRLTVV.

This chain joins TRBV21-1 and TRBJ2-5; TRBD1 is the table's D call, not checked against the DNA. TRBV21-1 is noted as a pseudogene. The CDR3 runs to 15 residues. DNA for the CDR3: TGTGCCAGCAGCAAAGGAAAAATGGGGGGAGAGACCCAGTACTTC. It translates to CASSKGKMGGETQYF.

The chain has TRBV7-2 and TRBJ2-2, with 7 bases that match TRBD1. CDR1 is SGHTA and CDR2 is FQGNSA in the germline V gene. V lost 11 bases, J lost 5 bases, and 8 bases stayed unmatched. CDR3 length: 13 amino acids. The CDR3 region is CACQTGRTGELFF. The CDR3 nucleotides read TGTGCCTGTCAGACAGGGCGGACCGGGGAGCTGTTTTTT.

The CDR3 DNA reads TGCAGTGCTAGGCCACAGGAGTCCTACGAGCAGTACTTC. Its translation: CSARPQESYEQYF. The chain couples TRBV20-1 to TRBJ2-7; perhaps TRBD1 as D (5 bases). Trimming took 3 bases from V and 1 from J, leaving 10 bases between them. Germline CDR1 is DFQATT and CDR2 is SNEGSKA (reference sequence). The CDR3 contains 13 residues.

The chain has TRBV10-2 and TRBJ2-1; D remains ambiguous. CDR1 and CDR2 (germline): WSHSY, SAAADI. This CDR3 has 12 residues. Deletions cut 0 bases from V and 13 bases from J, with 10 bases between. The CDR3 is CASSESSPFQFF. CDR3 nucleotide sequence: TGCGCCAGCAGTGAGTCATCGCCATTTCAGTTCTTC.

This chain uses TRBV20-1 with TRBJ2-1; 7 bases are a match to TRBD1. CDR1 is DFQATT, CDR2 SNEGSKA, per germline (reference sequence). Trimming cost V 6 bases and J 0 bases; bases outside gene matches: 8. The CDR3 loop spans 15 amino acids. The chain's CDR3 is CSAPAQGSSYNEQFF. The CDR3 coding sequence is TGCAGTGCGCCAGCACAGGGGAGCTCCTACAATGAGCAGTTCTTC.

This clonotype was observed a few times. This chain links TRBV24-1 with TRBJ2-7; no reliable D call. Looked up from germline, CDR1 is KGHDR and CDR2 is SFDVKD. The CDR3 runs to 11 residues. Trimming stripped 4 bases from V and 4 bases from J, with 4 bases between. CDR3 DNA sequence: TGTGCCACCAGTGAACGATACGAGCAGTACTTC. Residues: CATSERYEQYF.

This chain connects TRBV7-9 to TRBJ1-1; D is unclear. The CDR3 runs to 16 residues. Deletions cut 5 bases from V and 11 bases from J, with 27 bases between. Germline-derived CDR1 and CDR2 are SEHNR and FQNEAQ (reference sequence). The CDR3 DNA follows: TGTGCCAGCAGCCGGTGGGAGGGTCGCGGGTCGATGGGGGCTTTCTTT. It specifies CASSRWEGRGSMGAFF.

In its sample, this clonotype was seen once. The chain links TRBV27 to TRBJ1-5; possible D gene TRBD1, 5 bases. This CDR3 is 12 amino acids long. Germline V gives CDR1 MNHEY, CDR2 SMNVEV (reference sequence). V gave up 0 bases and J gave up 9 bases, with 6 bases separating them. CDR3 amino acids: CASSLSGGPQHF. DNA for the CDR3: TGTGCCAGCAGTTTATCGGGGGGGCCCCAGCATTTT.

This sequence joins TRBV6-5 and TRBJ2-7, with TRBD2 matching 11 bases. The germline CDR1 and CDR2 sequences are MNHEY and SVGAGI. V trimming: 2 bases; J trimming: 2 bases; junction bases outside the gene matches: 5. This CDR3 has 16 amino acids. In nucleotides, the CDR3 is TGTGCCAGCAGTTACCGCCGACTAGCGGGAACCTACGAGCAGTACTTC. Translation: CASSYRRLAGTYEQYF.

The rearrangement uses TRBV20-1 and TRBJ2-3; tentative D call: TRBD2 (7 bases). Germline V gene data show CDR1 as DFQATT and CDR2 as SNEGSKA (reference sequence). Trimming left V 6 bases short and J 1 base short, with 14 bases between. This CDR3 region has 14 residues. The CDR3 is CSALRGGGTDTQYF. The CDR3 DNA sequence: TGCAGTGCCCTGAGGGGGGGGGGCACAGATACGCAGTATTTT.

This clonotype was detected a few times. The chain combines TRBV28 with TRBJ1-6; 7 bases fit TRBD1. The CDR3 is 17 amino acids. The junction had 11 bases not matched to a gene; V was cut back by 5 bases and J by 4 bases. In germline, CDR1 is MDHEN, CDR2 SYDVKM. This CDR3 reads CASSGTGTARYNSPLHF. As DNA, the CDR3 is TGTGCCAGCAGTGGAACCGGGACAGCTAGGTATAATTCACCCCTCCACTTT.

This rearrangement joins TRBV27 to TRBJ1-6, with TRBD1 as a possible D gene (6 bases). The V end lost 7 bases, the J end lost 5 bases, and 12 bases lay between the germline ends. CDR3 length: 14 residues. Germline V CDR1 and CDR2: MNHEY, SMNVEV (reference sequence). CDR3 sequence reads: CASKRAGDNSPLHF. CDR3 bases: TGTGCCAGCAAGCGGGCAGGGGATAATTCACCCCTCCACTTT.